This TCR beta chain was obtained from a study of cytomegalovirus exposure and HLA in healthy donors (dated by TCRdb to the late 2010s). With regard to the full study: According to an earlier analysis of 450 to 650 of the donors, about 179 million T cells yielded over 100 million unique TCR beta sequences and about 280 Gb of sequence data. In a later genetic analysis, genome-wide SNP genotypes for about three fifths of the roughly 670 donors were used, and that subset was treated as a discovery cohort. Among the roughly 400 genotyped donors, around 81% belonged to the genetic ancestry cluster associated with self-reported Caucasian donors. The study combined high-throughput TCR immunosequencing, statistical association of individual TCRs with disease status, and machine learning to predict cytomegalovirus infection status. The T cell repertoires of 666 subjects were profiled by immunosequencing and related to cytomegalovirus serostatus. About 300 gigabases of sequencing data and tens of millions of unique TCR sequences were included in an early release covering about 700 HLA-typed donors. To decide whether each TCR beta V gene segment behaved as functional or pseudogenic, an earlier analysis of some 570 of the donors relied on high-throughput TCR beta sequencing. In the later analysis, no new phenotypic data were used to find candidate immune exposures; instead, reliance was placed on TCR beta sequences and their occurrence across donors. Besides the first cohort of approximately 710 subjects, a separate validation cohort made up of over 100 different subjects was used. Roughly 5 DR-DQ haplotypes were handled as single units for association and clustering, since linkage in the cohort was strong. All discovery cohort repertoires had been generated on a single sequencing platform. The number of typed donors differed by locus: about 629-630 for A, B, C, DRB1 and DQB1; approximately 530 for DQA1; 606 for DPA1; and about 450 for DPB1. To study patterns of TCR occurrence, a later analysis re-analyzed previously published TCR beta repertoires from around 660 donors and added high-resolution HLA genotyping. Among 398 genotyped donors of the cohort, an average of approximately 200,000 unique TCR beta nucleotide sequences was sequenced per donor, of which about 18% were non-productive. Donor age, sex, ethnicity and CMV serostatus were collected together with the repertoire data. The study aimed to test whether signatures of past pathogen exposure could be identified by cataloging public T cell receptors. HLA typing included class I and class II loci at four-digit resolution. Findings and caveats that apply to the study as a whole: When HLA alleles, especially DR and DQ, strongly co-occurred, attributing TCR associations to individual alleles was difficult. In a later genetic analysis, a missense DCLRE1C variant was associated with V-gene and J-gene trimming of TCR beta chains, and the association was replicated in an independent cohort. Compared with equally common non-associated chains, HLA-associated TCR beta chains in a later analysis were more clonally expanded and had lower generation probabilities. In both the original and validation cohorts, the classifier was reported to diagnose cytomegalovirus status with high specificity and sensitivity. A later analysis associated 16,951 TCR beta sequences with specific HLA alleles at a false discovery rate of 0.05. It was suggested by the authors that the approach could potentially be generalized to other disease states and immunological phenotypes. A group of highly shared sequence variants was considered likely to be a technical artifact of the sequencing pipeline. In vitro tests confirmed that a few of the cytomegalovirus-associated TCR beta chains recognize cytomegalovirus antigens. Correlated functional status among segregating V segments might reflect linkage disequilibrium, but an unknown experimental factor could not be ruled out. In this cohort, only TCR beta chains were sequenced, and detectable features were limited by the absence of alpha or paired-chain data. Broadly in line with IMGT annotations, most TCR beta V segments showed up in productive rearrangements about 87% or about 30% of the time in an earlier analysis of approximately 640 of the donors. While some public TCRs were present in many individuals, most TCR sequences turned up only very rarely across donors. Because HLA typing was missing for some donors at each locus, association tests included only the typed subset. The study listed approximately 150 TCR beta chains as associated with cytomegalovirus. In a later analysis, TCR association rates were found to vary across HLA loci, with the most associated TCRs seen for DRB1 alleles and the fewest for HLA-C alleles. A further reported finding was that TCR beta sequences accurately predicted the HLA-A and HLA-B alleles for most subjects in the first cohort. Some IMGT-functional V segments, including TRBV6-2 and TRBV6-3, could not be told apart with the 87-base-pair reads, so those segments were excluded. Immune exposure information for the cohort was limited to CMV serostatus. According to a later analysis, parvovirus B19, influenza, CMV and Epstein-Barr virus appeared linked to several top co-occurrence clusters. Sequencing depth was assumed to be roughly uniform across donors in the presence/absence analyses, though that assumption may not hold. Because counts were too low, around 17 rarely observed V segments, including chromosome 9 orphons, were left out of the earlier analysis of 500 to 650 of the donors. According to a later analysis, most CMV-associated TCR beta chains appeared to be HLA-restricted, and the HLA associations seemed to be driven largely by CMV exposure. In a later genetic analysis, fewer N-insertions in productive TCRs were reported among donors in an Asian-associated ancestry cluster than the approximately 630-donor mean.

The cohort consisted of approximately 670 healthy bone marrow donors. All cohort members were sampled while nominally healthy, although unrecorded immune exposures were likely present. The donor was CMV seropositive and was included in the group of 300 or so seropositive cohort members. A peripheral blood sample was provided by each donor, and peripheral blood mononuclear cells were used for TCR beta sequencing. Genomic DNA was extracted from the blood cell samples with the Qiagen DNeasy Blood Extraction Kit. From cysteine to phenylalanine, the CDR3 is 13 amino acids long. Just CDR3 DNA is preserved here, 39 bases in frame from base 1. The germline V gene specifies SNHLY as CDR1 and FYNNEI as CDR2. V ends up 8 bases short and J 2 bases short, with an unmatched junction base count of 6. As concerns this clone: Its cognate antigen has yet to be identified. Base qualities are not recorded, but no much larger clone differs from it by a single base.

Library preparation was by the immunoSEQ multiplex PCR assay. The multiplex PCR relied on a mix of 60 forward primers for TCR Vbeta segments and 13 reverse primers for TCR Jbeta segments. The CDR3 region of rearranged TCR beta genes was amplified from genomic DNA by a multiplex PCR assay. On the Illumina HiSeq System, the amplified TCR beta libraries were sequenced as 87-base-pair reads. From the authors' description of their analysis: A later analysis tallied some 79 million unique TCR beta chains across the 650 to 750 repertoires, and around 10 million of those chains were shared by two or more donors. To remove PCR and sequencing errors, raw reads were error-corrected and collapsed into unique sequences using a nearest-neighbor algorithm that merged closely related sequences. To assign V, D and J gene segments, CDR3 sequences were aligned to IMGT reference sequences. For a sequence to be retained, a match of at least six nucleotides to both a V gene segment and a J gene segment was required. Rearrangements were classified as productive when the CDR3 lacked stop codons and remained in frame with V and J, and all other rearrangements were classified as non-productive. Following IMGT convention, CDR3 was defined as the stretch from the second conserved V-encoded cysteine up to the conserved J-encoded phenylalanine. In an earlier analysis of more than 550 of the donors, sequences lacking an unambiguous match to a single V gene segment were excluded. In an earlier analysis of about 590 of the donors, a V segment was called functional when productive rearrangements were above 56.7%, and segregating when the standard deviation between donors exceeded 5%. A statistical classification framework was built to diagnose cytomegalovirus status from the catalog of TCR beta chain sequences. V and J gene assignment, in a later analysis, came from comparing TCR nucleotide sequences with IMGT/GENE-DB human TR gene sequences. Using the TCRdist pipeline, a later analysis assigned CDR3 sequences along with most-parsimonious VDJ recombination scenarios. A later analysis defined each TCR beta chain by its CDR3 amino acid sequence plus V-gene family, and excluded reads lacking a unique V-gene family. To address suspected cross-contamination and a sequencing artifact, a later analysis removed approximately 590 highly shared, low-generation-probability nucleotide sequences. In a later analysis, a clonal expansion index was calculated for each public chain from normalized within-repertoire ranks of inferred template counts. Generation probabilities in a later analysis came from a VDJ recombination model fitted to out-of-frame rearrangements, and those results were checked against IGoR. In a later analysis, TCR-TCR, TCR-HLA and TCR-CMV co-occurrence was scored with hypergeometric tests, and a repertoire-size bias correction was applied to TCR pairs. A later analysis estimated false discovery rates by permuting HLA or CMV assignments 20 times. A later analysis grouped co-occurring TCRs with DBSCAN, adding TCRdist sequence similarity when clustering within HLA-allele-positive subsets. For co-occurrence clustering, repertoires with fewer than 30,000 or more than 120,000 public chains were excluded, along with 5 or 6 repertoires with anomalous nucleotide sharing. The table comes from immuneACCESS by way of TCRdb, which keeps in-frame sequences with V and J called. Part of the clones is missing from these tables; in studies checked, under half for an unresolved V gene and the rest for unknown reasons. The DNA gave D and trimming, while V, J and clone size come from that table. This sample has about 180,000 clones in its table, and about four fifths of those were observed once. Jointly, the top ten make up around 4.9% of the sample.

The V gene is TRBV2 and the J gene is TRBJ2-7, with 7 central nucleotides matching TRBD1. This TCR came from a girl aged 10 to 17 in good health and CMV-seropositive. Sequenced input: PBMCs. The DNA sequence follows: TGTGCCAGCCGGGACAGCCTTACCTACGAGCAGTACTTC. Translated, this gives CASRDSLTYEQYF.